Listed below are T cell receptor beta chains from one sample, sequenced in a study of T cell changes during pregnancy in multiple sclerosis. Here immunoSEQ multiplex PCR was the method, and the copy in TCRdb shows in-frame clones only, minus some. The sample has 30,000 to 45,000 clones; 92% are singletons. The source was CD8+ T cells from peripheral blood mononuclear cells, collected in the first trimester of pregnancy. The source of these receptors is a female donor with multiple sclerosis, enrolled in a pregnancy study. Both conserved end residues are part of each CDR3. Fields, in order: J gene, V gene, CDR3 protein.

TRBJ2-7 TRBV7-9 CASSDDSPYEQYF
TRBJ2-7 TRBV5-4 CASSYRGLYEQYF
TRBJ2-7 TRBV5-4 CASSRGQAPYEQYF
TRBJ2-1 TRBV2 CASSPGTSGVNEQFF
TRBJ2-1 TRBV10-3 CAISDPTGLLEQFF
TRBJ2-7 TRBV13 CASSLRGSGEQYF
TRBJ2-7 TRBV27 CASQGLQNEQYF
TRBJ2-7 TRBV9 CASATGGGSYEQYF
TRBJ2-7 TRBV6-1 CASIGAYEQYF
TRBJ1-1 TRBV6-4 CASSTGLNTEAFF
TRBJ1-6 TRBV25-1 CASSDYRELPPLHF
TRBJ2-5 TRBV19 CATAWGGGEGETQYF
TRBJ2-3 TRBV2 CASSGLAARDTQYF
TRBJ2-7 TRBV21-1 CASSKALAGANYEQYF